This passage covers 9 T cell receptor beta chains from one sample sequenced in a study of blood T cells in healthy people across ages. Primed by a sample-barcoded 5' primer and a J-beta primer mix, a second PCR proceeded for about 6 to 12 cycles. In TCRdb, the 5' RACE reads were re-called with MiXCR into one record per CDR3 protein. The sample contains hundreds of thousands of distinct CDR3 sequences, roughly 60% of which appear only once. The sample taken for sequencing was blood. The receptors stem from a man in his thirties or forties in good health.

The rearrangement links TRBV20-1 to TRBJ2-3; D could derive from TRBD1 or TRBD2 (5 bases each). V dropped 6 bases and J dropped 4 bases, with 14 bases sitting between them. Germline-derived CDR1 and CDR2 are DFQATT and SNEGSKA (reference sequence). This CDR3 spans 13 amino acids. CDR3 protein: CSAGWGSADTQYF. The CDR3, as DNA: TGCAGTGCGGGATGGGGGTCGGCAGATACGCAGTATTTT.

J is TRBJ1-1 and V is TRBV4-2, with D possibly matching TRBD1 (5 bases). Germline lookup yields CDR1 LGHNA and CDR2 YNFKEQ. There are 15 residues in the CDR3. V dropped 1 base and J dropped 4 bases, with 13 bases sitting between them. CDR3 amino acids: CASSQARTQSTEAFF. CDR3 in DNA: TGTGCCAGCAGCCAAGCTAGGACACAGAGCACTGAAGCTTTCTTT.

V and J are TRBV10-2 and TRBJ1-6; a possible D gene is TRBD1 (5 bases). CDR1 is WSHSY and CDR2 is SAAADI in the germline V gene. V lost 3 bases and J lost 7, with 13 bases in between. The CDR3 has 15 amino acids. CDR3: CASSEWGFPNSPLHF. CDR3 in DNA: TGCGCCAGCAGTGAATGGGGGTTCCCAAATTCACCCCTCCACTTT.

This chain joins TRBV7-2 and TRBJ2-7; weak D call: TRBD1 (5 bases). The CDR3 contains 14 residues. The V end lost 4 bases, the J end lost 0 bases, and 10 bases lay between the germline ends. Germline CDR1 and CDR2: SGHTA and FQGNSA. CDR3 protein: CASSYDSYSYEQYF. CDR3 sequence (DNA): TGTGCCAGCAGCTACGACAGCTACTCCTACGAGCAGTACTTC.

Only a few counts were recorded for this clonotype. The chain couples TRBV20-1 to TRBJ2-7, with D perhaps TRBD1 (5 bases). Trimming took 6 bases from V and 3 from J, leaving 21 bases between them. Germline values: CDR1 DFQATT, CDR2 SNEGSKA (reference sequence). This CDR3 has 15 amino acids. CDR3 sequence: CSAENSVQGFYEQYF. The DNA for the CDR3 is TGCAGTGCCGAAAATAGTGTCCAGGGATTCTACGAGCAGTACTTC.

The chain has TRBV7-2 and TRBJ2-5; the D is unclear. Trimming shortened V by 5 bases and J by 11 bases, and 15 bases separated the two germline ends. CDR1 SGHTA and CDR2 FQGNSA come from the germline V gene. The CDR3 spans 12 residues. CDR3 sequence reads: CASSPTEPMQYF. CDR3 DNA sequence: TGTGCCAGCAGCCCGACGGAACCTATGCAGTACTTC.

The chain combines TRBV20-1 with TRBJ1-2; 8 bases line up with TRBD1. CDR3 length: 12 amino acids. V was pared by 6 bases and J by 5 bases, with 5 bases of the junction left unmatched. Germline CDR1 reads DFQATT; CDR2 reads SNEGSKA (reference sequence). The CDR3 region has the DNA TGCAGTGCAAAGACAGGGGAGTATGGCTACACCTTC. Residues: CSAKTGEYGYTF.

This clonotype has just one count. The chain employs TRBV7-8 and TRBJ2-2; the D call may be TRBD1 or TRBD2 (5 bases each). CDR1 SGHVS and CDR2 FQNEAQ come from the germline V gene. The CDR3 is 16 residues long. Trimming cost V 6 bases and J 1 base, with 15 bases left between them. CDR3 DNA sequence: TGTGCCAGCAGATTTACCGGGACCATGAACACCGGGGAGCTGTTTTTT. It is translated as CASRFTGTMNTGELFF.

This clonotype was seen repeatedly, ten times or more. The chain is built from TRBV13 and TRBJ2-1; possible D gene TRBD1, 6 bases. The CDR3 totals 19 residues. The germline V gene encodes CDR1 PRHDT and CDR2 FYEKMQ (reference sequence). Trimming removed 5 bases from V and 5 bases from J, with 28 bases in between. CDR3 in DNA: TGTGCCAGCAGCCACCTCACTAGTTGGGCATTTTCAGGGGACAATGAGCAGTTCTTC. Translation: CASSHLTSWAFSGDNEQFF.